This note documents a single T cell receptor (beta chain) sequence. The antigen is unknown. These data are taken from a study of cytomegalovirus exposure and HLA in healthy donors. Background on the study: Genotyping of some 400 donors showed that about 79% belonged to the Caucasian-associated ancestry cluster.

Findings and limits, study-wide: A previous analysis found most TCR beta V segments productive roughly 87% or roughly 30% of the time. Follow-up analysis seemed to connect common viral pathogens with several of the most significant clusters identified. The classifier was said to identify cytomegalovirus status with high specificity and sensitivity.

Germline values: CDR1 SGHNT, CDR2 YYREEE (reference sequence). The CDR3 is 13 amino acids. The V segment lost 3 bases and the J segment 5 bases; nucleotides outside the gene matches: 5. The PCR was carried out with 60 Vbeta primers and 13 Jbeta primers. The repertoire was sequenced with immunoSEQ multiplex PCR; TCRdb's copy has only in-frame clones and lacks some. The table shows over 100,000 clones, with about 80% occurring only once. Sequencing was carried out using PBMCs. This chain connects TRBV5-4 to TRBJ2-7; TRBD1 matches at 7 bases. The origin of this receptor is a woman aged 50 to 60 in good health and CMV-seropositive. CDR3 DNA: TGTGCCAGCAGCTGGGACAGCTTCAACGAGCAGTACTTC. This gives the protein CASSWDSFNEQYF.